This is a list of T cell receptor beta chains from one sample in a study of Ad26.COV2.S vaccination and SARS-CoV-2 variants. The protocol was immunoSEQ multiplex PCR, while the TCRdb copy is restricted to in-frame clones and leaves out a portion. The data show about 350,000 clones, around 89% seen once. The source material was peripheral blood, sampled in a trial of Ad26.COV2.S vaccine versus placebo. The receptors shown here come from a person aged 18-65 years who received the Ad26.COV2.S COVID-19 vaccine or a placebo. CDR3s include the opening cysteine and the closing phenylalanine or tryptophan. Each record gives: J gene, clone size, V gene, D gene, CDR3 protein, CDR3 DNA. D genes are given only for firm matches. Clone size is given for some rows only: seen once, a few or many times, or a class if the clone is expanded.

j_call: TRBJ1-3; clone_size: NA; v_call: TRBV5-1; d_call: NA; cdr3_aa: CASSLSALSGNTIYF; cdr3_nt: TGCGCCAGCAGCTTGAGTGCCCTCTCTGGAAACACCATATATTTT
j_call: TRBJ1-5; clone_size: NA; v_call: TRBV2; d_call: TRBD1; cdr3_aa: CATQGEINQPQHF; cdr3_nt: TGTGCCACCCAGGGGGAGATTAATCAGCCCCAGCATTTT
j_call: TRBJ2-7; clone_size: NA; v_call: TRBV15; d_call: NA; cdr3_aa: CATSRDPSVAEQYF; cdr3_nt: TGTGCCACCAGCAGAGATCCTAGCGTTGCGGAGCAGTACTTC
j_call: TRBJ2-1; clone_size: NA; v_call: TRBV6-5; d_call: TRBD2; cdr3_aa: CASRTGGSYNEQFF; cdr3_nt: TGTGCCAGCAGAACGGGGGGTTCCTACAATGAGCAGTTCTTC
j_call: TRBJ2-5; clone_size: few; v_call: TRBV28; d_call: TRBD2; cdr3_aa: CASSDRLAGGGETQYF; cdr3_nt: TGTGCCAGCAGCGATAGACTAGCGGGAGGGGGGGAGACCCAGTACTTC
j_call: TRBJ2-5; clone_size: few; v_call: TRBV14; d_call: NA; cdr3_aa: CASSRGDFSPETQYF; cdr3_nt: TGTGCCAGCAGCCGTGGGGACTTTAGCCCAGAGACCCAGTACTTC
j_call: TRBJ2-2; clone_size: NA; v_call: TRBV18; d_call: NA; cdr3_aa: CASSPPQHTNTGELFF; cdr3_nt: TGTGCCAGCTCACCCCCCCAACACACGAACACCGGGGAGCTGTTTTTT
j_call: TRBJ2-4; clone_size: NA; v_call: TRBV19; d_call: TRBD1; cdr3_aa: CASSRTGGAKNIQYF; cdr3_nt: TGTGCCAGTAGTAGGACAGGGGGTGCCAAAAACATTCAGTACTTC
j_call: TRBJ2-5; clone_size: NA; v_call: TRBV5-4; d_call: NA; cdr3_aa: CASSLGAADPQETQYF; cdr3_nt: TGTGCCAGCAGCTTGGGAGCGGCTGACCCCCAAGAGACCCAGTACTTC
j_call: TRBJ1-2; clone_size: NA; v_call: TRBV5-1; d_call: NA; cdr3_aa: CASRGGATDLSYGYTF; cdr3_nt: TGCGCCAGCCGGGGCGGGGCAACAGATCTCAGCTATGGCTACACCTTC
j_call: TRBJ2-5; clone_size: once; v_call: TRBV25-1; d_call: NA; cdr3_aa: CASSSLTGYQETQYF; cdr3_nt: TGTGCCAGCAGTTCCCTCACAGGGTACCAAGAGACCCAGTACTTC
j_call: TRBJ2-7; clone_size: NA; v_call: TRBV28; d_call: NA; cdr3_aa: CASSLNQGNYEQYF; cdr3_nt: TGTGCCAGCAGTTTAAACCAGGGGAACTACGAGCAGTACTTC
j_call: TRBJ1-1; clone_size: NA; v_call: TRBV2; d_call: NA; cdr3_aa: CASRVTLNTEAFF; cdr3_nt: TGTGCCAGCCGTGTCACCTTGAACACTGAAGCTTTCTTT
j_call: TRBJ1-6; clone_size: NA; v_call: TRBV29-1; d_call: TRBD1; cdr3_aa: CSVRTGGINSPLHF; cdr3_nt: TGCAGCGTTAGGACAGGGGGGATTAATTCACCCCTCCACTTT
j_call: TRBJ1-1; clone_size: NA; v_call: TRBV6-5; d_call: TRBD1; cdr3_aa: CATAGTVNTEAFF; cdr3_nt: TGTGCCACCGCCGGGACAGTGAACACTGAAGCTTTCTTT
j_call: TRBJ1-6; clone_size: NA; v_call: TRBV2; d_call: NA; cdr3_aa: CASSEKGVNNSPLHF; cdr3_nt: TGTGCCAGCAGTGAAAAAGGGGTAAATAATTCACCCCTCCACTTT